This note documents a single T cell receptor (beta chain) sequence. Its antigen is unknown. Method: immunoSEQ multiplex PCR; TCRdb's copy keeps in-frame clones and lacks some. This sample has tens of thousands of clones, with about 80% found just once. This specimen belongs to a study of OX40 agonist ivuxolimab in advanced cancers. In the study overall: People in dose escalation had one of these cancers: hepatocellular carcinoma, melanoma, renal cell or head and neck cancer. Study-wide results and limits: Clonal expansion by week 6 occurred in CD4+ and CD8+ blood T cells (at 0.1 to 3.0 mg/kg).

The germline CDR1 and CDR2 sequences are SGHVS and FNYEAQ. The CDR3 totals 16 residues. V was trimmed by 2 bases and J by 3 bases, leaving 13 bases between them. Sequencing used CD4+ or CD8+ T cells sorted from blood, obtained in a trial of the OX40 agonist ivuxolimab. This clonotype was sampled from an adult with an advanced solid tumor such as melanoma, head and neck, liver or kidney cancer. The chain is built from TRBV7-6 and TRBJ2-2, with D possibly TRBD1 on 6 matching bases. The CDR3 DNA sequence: TGTGCCAGCAGCTTAAGCCCAGGGGCGTACACCGGGGAGCTGTTTTTT. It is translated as CASSLSPGAYTGELFF.